A single TCR beta chain is shown here with its context. Between the trimmed V and J ends, which lost 5 bases and 7 bases, there was a span of 12 bases. The CDR3 has 14 amino acids. CDR1 is SGHAT and CDR2 is FQDESV in the germline V gene (reference sequence). The sample originates from a study of cytomegalovirus exposure and HLA in healthy donors. PCR was performed using 60 Vbeta and 13 Jbeta primers. Assay used: immunoSEQ multiplex PCR; TCRdb lists only in-frame clones, some missing. The sample has roughly 100,000 clones, roughly 80% seen once. The clonotype was recovered from a man aged 40-49 years in good health and CMV-seronegative. Sequencing was carried out using PBMCs. The gene calls are TRBV11-1 and TRBJ1-6; D might be TRBD1 (6 bases). CDR3 DNA: TGTGCCAGCAGCCCGCAGACAGGCAATTCACCCCTCCACTTT. Amino acids: CASSPQTGNSPLHF.